The 8 T cell receptor beta chains below all came from one sample that was sequenced in a study of shared clonotypes between healthy human individuals. The data were produced by immunoSEQ multiplex PCR, yet TCRdb's version contains in-frame clones alone and is incomplete. The sample includes some 1.5 million clones, 95% to 99% seen only once; the top ten take around 0.45%. The sequenced sample consisted of naive CD4+ T cells sorted from blood. Noted subset: CD45RA+ positively selected. The receptor source for this set is a man aged 25-45 years in good health.

Written as DNA, the CDR3 is TGTGCCAGCAGCTTGAACGGCTACGAGCAGTACTTC. Translation gives CASSLNGYEQYF. This sequence joins TRBV5-5 and TRBJ2-7; D is uncertain. CDR1 and CDR2 from the germline V gene are SGHKS and YYEKEE (reference sequence). V was trimmed by 1 base and J by 3 bases, leaving 5 bases between them. The CDR3 spans 12 residues.

The chain has TRBV29-1 and TRBJ1-2; possible D gene TRBD1, 5 bases. Germline V gene data show CDR1 as SQVTM and CDR2 as ANQGSEA. This CDR3 spans 14 amino acids. V lost 7 bases and J lost 3, with 18 bases in between. The CDR3 DNA follows: TGCAGCGCCTCGGGAAGGGGAGGGGACTATGGCTACACCTTC. Translated, it gives CSASGRGGDYGYTF.

The CDR3 DNA reads TGTGCCATCAGTGAAAAGGGGGTTATGGACACCATATATTTT. This codes for CAISEKGVMDTIYF. J is TRBJ1-3 and V is TRBV10-3; D is possibly TRBD1 (6 bases). The germline V gene has CDR1 ENHRY and CDR2 SYGVKD. This CDR3 has 14 residues. V was trimmed by 3 bases and J by 8 bases, leaving 14 bases between them.

CDR3 loop: CASSKFNRDRANVLTF. In DNA, the CDR3 is TGCGCCAGCAGCAAATTCAACAGGGATAGGGCCAACGTCCTGACTTTC. The chain carries TRBV5-1 and TRBJ2-6; a weak D match, TRBD1 (6 bases). The length of the CDR3 is 16 residues. With 4 bases removed from V and 5 bases from J, the gap between germline ends came to 16 bases. CDR1 SGHRS and CDR2 YFSETQ come from the germline V gene.

The chain links TRBV10-3 to TRBJ1-2, with 7 bases that match TRBD1. Unmatched junction bases numbered 4, after V lost 6 bases and J lost 3 bases. The V gene's germline CDR1 is ENHRY and CDR2 SYGVKD. The CDR3 is 13 residues long. The CDR3 bases are TGTGCCATCAGCGGGACAGATCACTATGGCTACACCTTC. This encodes CAISGTDHYGYTF.

The chain employs TRBV5-1 and TRBJ1-2; D is unclear. Germline values: CDR1 SGHRS, CDR2 YFSETQ. Trimming stripped 0 bases from V and 7 bases from J, with 13 bases between. CDR3 length: 14 amino acids. CDR3: CASSLVAKDLGYTF. In DNA form, the CDR3 reads TGCGCCAGCAGCTTGGTCGCGAAGGATCTTGGCTACACCTTC. The full variable domain, rest sourced from reference TRBV5-1 and TRBJ1-2, is KAGVTQTPRYLIKTRGQQVTLSCSPISGHRSVSWYQQTPGQGLQFLFEYFSETQRNKGNFPGRFSGRQFSNSRSEMNVSTLELGDSALYLCASSLVAKDLGYTFGSGTRLTVV.

The V call is TRBV30, the J call TRBJ2-7; D may be TRBD1 (5 bases). CDR3 length: 14 residues. Per germline, CDR1 GTSNPN and CDR2 SVGIG (reference sequence). The V gene lost 4 bases and the J gene lost 4 bases, with 17 bases spanning the gap. The CDR3 protein is CAWNQGSRVYEQYF. The CDR3 DNA follows: TGTGCCTGGAACCAGGGTTCCAGGGTTTACGAGCAGTACTTC.

The V and J genes are TRBV2 and TRBJ1-5; D possibly corresponds to TRBD1 (6 bases). The CDR3 is made up of 14 amino acids. Germline CDR1 and CDR2: SNHLY and FYNNEI. Trimming cost V 4 bases and J 5 bases, with 12 bases left between them. CDR3 coding DNA: TGTGCCAGCAGTGTTTCAGGGGACCATCAGCCCCAGCATTTT. Protein: CASSVSGDHQPQHF.